The clone carrying this TCR beta chain has just one count. Its target is not known. Germline values: CDR1 SGHTA, CDR2 FQGNSA. Trimming took 5 bases from V and 4 from J, leaving 10 bases between them. The CDR3 has 13 residues. Profiled with immunoSEQ multiplex PCR; TCRdb holds only in-frame clones, not every one. The sample includes some 2,500,000 clones, around 93% of them seen just once. This entry is derived from a study of shared clonotypes between healthy human individuals. Study-level points and caveats: Among donors, the sharing of clonotypes was expected to be influenced by sequencing depth.

The receptor was derived from a man between 18 and 35 years old in good health. Some clones in this sample may be carry-over from other donors' samples. The chain combines TRBV7-2 with TRBJ2-3, with unresolved D. Sequencing was carried out using naive CD4+ T cells from PBMCs. The subset was: CD45RA+ positively selected. Here the CDR3 DNA reads TGTGCCAGCAGCCTAAGAGAGGCAGATACGCAGTATTTT. Amino acids: CASSLREADTQYF.